The entry below gives a single TCR beta chain sequence along with its context. Its specificity is not known. The data belong to a study of CD8+ T cells in alopecia areata. V shed 3 bases and J 5 bases; nucleotides not matched to a gene: 8. The CDR3 sequence is 14 residues long. Per germline, CDR1 SQVTM and CDR2 ANQGSEA. RNA was isolated and reverse transcribed to cDNA, the sequencing template. Repertoires were generated with immunoSEQ multiplex PCR, while TCRdb's copy carries only in-frame clones and drops some. This sample yields 110,000 or so clones, of which about 60% are seen a single time; around 2.7% belongs to the top ten. A FACSAria was used to sort CD4+ and CD8+ T cells. These cells came from PBMCs. Overall study findings and caveats: TCR sharing across patients was less clear than in mice, possibly HLA-related.

The rearrangement links TRBV29-1 to TRBJ2-3, with TRBD2 matching 7 bases. The source material was CD4+ T cells sorted from blood. This TCR was sampled from a human donor in good health. The CDR3 coding sequence is TGCAGCGTTGAGGCCGCGGGGGTAGGAGATACGCAGTATTTT. This encodes CSVEAAGVGDTQYF.